This section outlines one T cell receptor (beta chain) sequence together with its context. This sample is part of a study of technical replicates of blood from a handful of donors. The germline V gene has CDR1 MNHEY and CDR2 SVGAGI. With V trimmed by 7 bases and J by 3 bases, 9 bases remained unmatched. This CDR3 has 15 amino acids. Sequenced by immunoSEQ multiplex PCR; TCRdb stores in-frame clones only, minus some. Among over 65,000 clones listed, 94% were seen once. The chain has TRBV6-5 and TRBJ2-7; 10 bases align to TRBD1. The source is a human donor in good health. The sequenced sample consisted of T cells isolated from PBMCs. CDR3 amino acids: CASTGRDRGIYEQYF. CDR3 sequence (DNA): TGTGCCAGCACGGGGAGGGACAGGGGAATCTACGAGCAGTACTTC.